This T cell receptor (beta chain) was sequenced during a study of shared clonotypes between healthy human individuals. As for the study in general: Used for every donor were three CD4 naive, three CD4 memory, two CD8 naive and one CD8 memory plate.

The length of the CDR3 is 17 residues. Germline V gene lookup returns CDR1 SGDLS and CDR2 YYNGEE. Trimming removed 4 bases from V and 4 bases from J, with 18 bases in between. The table came from immunoSEQ multiplex PCR; TCRdb's copy has only in-frame clones and leaves some out. The profile shows about 1 million clones, roughly 80% of them singletons. This chain joins TRBV9 and TRBJ1-6; no definite D call. The receptor's source is a man younger than 30 in good health. The sequenced sample was memory CD4+ T cells sorted from blood. Sample subset: CD45RA-negative fraction. The CDR3 bases are TGTGCCAGCAGCCCGAGGCGGGTCCCCTCTTATAATTCACCCCTCCACTTT. It yields the protein CASSPRRVPSYNSPLHF. The full variable domain, rest sourced from reference TRBV9 and TRBJ1-6, is DSGVTQTPKHLITATGQRVTLRCSPRSGDLSVYWYQQSLDQGLQFLIQYYNGEERAKGNILERFSAQQFPDLHSELNLSSLELGDSALYFCASSPRRVPSYNSPLHFGNGTRLTVT.